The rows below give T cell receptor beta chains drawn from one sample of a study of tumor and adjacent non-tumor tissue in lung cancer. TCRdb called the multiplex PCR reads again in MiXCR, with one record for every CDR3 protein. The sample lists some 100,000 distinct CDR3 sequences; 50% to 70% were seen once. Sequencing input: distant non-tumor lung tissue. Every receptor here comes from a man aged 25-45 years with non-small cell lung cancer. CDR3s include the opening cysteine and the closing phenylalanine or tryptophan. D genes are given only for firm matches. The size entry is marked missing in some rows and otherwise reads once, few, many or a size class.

CDR3 DNA: TGTGCCAGCAGCTTAGATAGTAGCGGGAGTTCCTACGAGCAGTACTTC
CDR3 protein: CASSLDSSGSSYEQYF
clone size: medium-sized
D gene: TRBD2
V gene: TRBV11-1
J gene: TRBJ2-7

CDR3 DNA: TGTGCCAGCAGCTCACGGGACAGGGGGATCCGCTATGGCTACACCTTC
CDR3 protein: CASSSRDRGIRYGYTF
clone size: NA
D gene: TRBD1
V gene: TRBV7-9
J gene: TRBJ1-2

CDR3 DNA: TGCAGTGCTAGAAACCCGGGACTAGCGGGGGGGATTACCTACAATGAACACTTCTTC
CDR3 protein: CSARNPGLAGGITYNEHFF
clone size: NA
D gene: TRBD2
V gene: TRBV20-1
J gene: TRBJ2-1

CDR3 DNA: TGTGCCAGTAGCTTGAGATTAGTAGCGGATTACAATGAGCAGTTCTTC
CDR3 protein: CASSLRLVADYNEQFF
clone size: NA
D gene: NA
V gene: TRBV5-5
J gene: TRBJ2-1

CDR3 DNA: TGTGCCAGTAGTATACAGCTCTCTGGAAACACCATATATTTT
CDR3 protein: CASSIQLSGNTIYF
clone size: NA
D gene: NA
V gene: TRBV19
J gene: TRBJ1-3

CDR3 DNA: TGCGCCAGCAGCTCGGGACAGGGCGGGGAGACCGAGTACTTC
CDR3 protein: CASSSGQGGETEYF
clone size: NA
D gene: TRBD1
V gene: TRBV5-1
J gene: TRBJ2-5

CDR3 DNA: TGTGCCTGGAGTGTGGGCGGGAGGGCTTCGGAGCAGTACTTC
CDR3 protein: CAWSVGGRASEQYF
clone size: NA
D gene: TRBD2
V gene: TRBV30
J gene: TRBJ2-7

CDR3 DNA: TGCAGCGTCCACGGGAGTGGGACTACCTACAATGAGCAGTTTTTC
CDR3 protein: CSVHGSGTTYNEQFF
clone size: NA
D gene: TRBD2
V gene: TRBV29-1
J gene: TRBJ2-1

CDR3 DNA: TGCAGTGCCGAACTGGGCCTAAAAAGCATGCAGTACTTC
CDR3 protein: CSAELGLKSMQYF
clone size: once
D gene: NA
V gene: TRBV20-1
J gene: TRBJ2-7

CDR3 DNA: TGTGCCAGCAGCACATGGGGACACTCTGGAAACACCTTATATTTT
CDR3 protein: CASSTWGHSGNTLYF
clone size: NA
D gene: NA
V gene: TRBV6-5
J gene: TRBJ1-3

CDR3 DNA: TGTGCCAGCAGCTTAGGGAACTACAATGAGCAGTTCTTC
CDR3 protein: CASSLGNYNEQFF
clone size: medium-sized
D gene: NA
V gene: TRBV11-3
J gene: TRBJ2-1

CDR3 DNA: TGCAGTGTAGGGCCCTCGACTAATGAAAAACTGTTTTTT
CDR3 protein: CSVGPSTNEKLFF
clone size: NA
D gene: NA
V gene: TRBV20-1
J gene: TRBJ1-4

CDR3 DNA: TGCAGCGTTGATGTGGCAAGGGCGATCCTGGGATGCCACACCTTC
CDR3 protein: CSVDVARAILGCHTF
clone size: NA
D gene: NA
V gene: TRBV29-1
J gene: TRBJ1-2

CDR3 DNA: TGCGCCAGCAGCCAAGTTTCCACTGTAGCCAAAAACATTCAGTACTTC
CDR3 protein: CASSQVSTVAKNIQYF
clone size: NA
D gene: NA
V gene: TRBV4-1
J gene: TRBJ2-4

CDR3 DNA: TGTGCCAGCAGCTCGCAGGGGGCGGACGGCACAGATACGCAGTATTTT
CDR3 protein: CASSSQGADGTDTQYF
clone size: many
D gene: TRBD1
V gene: TRBV7-3
J gene: TRBJ2-3

CDR3 DNA: TGTGCCAGCAGTTACTCCAACAGGAGAGGAGCCGGGGAGCTGTTTTTT
CDR3 protein: CASSYSNRRGAGELFF
clone size: NA
D gene: NA
V gene: TRBV6-5
J gene: TRBJ2-2

CDR3 DNA: TGTGCCAGCAGCTCGCTACATGGGAGAGGGGCCCAGTACTTC
CDR3 protein: CASSSLHGRGAQYF
clone size: few
D gene: NA
V gene: TRBV11-2
J gene: TRBJ2-5

CDR3 DNA: TGTGTCAACAGCTCGCGGGACGCGAACGAGCAGTACTTC
CDR3 protein: CVNSSRDANEQYF
clone size: NA
D gene: NA
V gene: TRBV11-3
J gene: TRBJ2-7

CDR3 DNA: TGCAGTGTCAGACTTGGGGATACGCAGTGTTTT
CDR3 protein: CSVRLGDTQCF
clone size: once
D gene: NA
V gene: TRBV20-1
J gene: TRBJ2-3

CDR3 DNA: TGTGCCAGCTCCGCGGGCGGCGGATCGAATAATGAGCAGTTATTC
CDR3 protein: CASSAGGGSNNEQLF
clone size: few
D gene: NA
V gene: TRBV18
J gene: TRBJ2-1

CDR3 DNA: TGCGCCAGTAGCCAAGTTAGCGGGAGGGCCGACTCAGATACGCAGTATTTT
CDR3 protein: CASSQVSGRADSDTQYF
clone size: few
D gene: TRBD2
V gene: TRBV4-1
J gene: TRBJ2-3

CDR3 DNA: TGCAGTGCTAGAGATTCAGGTAGCGCCACAGATACGCAGTATTTT
CDR3 protein: CSARDSGSATDTQYF
clone size: many
D gene: NA
V gene: TRBV20-1
J gene: TRBJ2-3

CDR3 DNA: TGTGCCAGGAGCTTCGGGACATCTTCCTACGAGCAGTACTTC
CDR3 protein: CARSFGTSSYEQYF
clone size: few
D gene: NA
V gene: TRBV11-2
J gene: TRBJ2-7

CDR3 DNA: TGTGCCAGCAGCTCTACCGGACAGGACGAAGAGACCCAGTACTTC
CDR3 protein: CASSSTGQDEETQYF
clone size: few
D gene: TRBD1
V gene: TRBV11-3
J gene: TRBJ2-5

CDR3 DNA: TGTGCCAGCAAATTAGTGGGGCTCACAGATACGCAGTATTTT
CDR3 protein: CASKLVGLTDTQYF
clone size: NA
D gene: NA
V gene: TRBV11-2
J gene: TRBJ2-3

CDR3 DNA: TGTCGCAGCAGCTTAGATCTGATACAGGTCGAGCAGTACTTC
CDR3 protein: CRSSLDLIQVEQYF
clone size: NA
D gene: NA
V gene: TRBV11-2
J gene: TRBJ2-7

CDR3 DNA: TGTGCCAGCAGGGACGGACTAGCGGGGGGCGCGCTCTTC
CDR3 protein: CASRDGLAGGALF
clone size: many
D gene: TRBD2
V gene: TRBV6-1
J gene: TRBJ2-1

CDR3 DNA: TGTGCCATCAGTGGGAAGACAGACCTCACATATACGCAGTATTTT
CDR3 protein: CAISGKTDLTYTQYF
clone size: NA
D gene: NA
V gene: TRBV24-1
J gene: TRBJ2-3

CDR3 DNA: TGTGCCAGCAGCGCCACAGGACAGGGGTCAGGCGGCCATACCTTC
CDR3 protein: CASSATGQGSGGHTF
clone size: NA
D gene: TRBD1
V gene: TRBV11-2
J gene: TRBJ1-2

CDR3 DNA: TGTGACAGTCGACGGGGGGACTCCTACGAGCGGTACTTC
CDR3 protein: CDSRRGDSYERYF
clone size: NA
D gene: TRBD2
V gene: TRBV6-5
J gene: TRBJ2-7

CDR3 DNA: TGTGCCAGCAGTTTAGGACAGTTCAGAGGCACTAGCGCGATGGCCAATGAGCAGTTCTTC
CDR3 protein: CASSLGQFRGTSAMANEQFF
clone size: NA
D gene: NA
V gene: TRBV11-2
J gene: TRBJ2-1

CDR3 DNA: TGCGCCAGCAGCCATGATCAAGGATCGAATCAGCCCCAGCATTTT
CDR3 protein: CASSHDQGSNQPQHF
clone size: NA
D gene: NA
V gene: TRBV4-1
J gene: TRBJ1-5

CDR3 DNA: TGCAGTGCTAGAGATCTGGGGTATGGCTACACCTTC
CDR3 protein: CSARDLGYGYTF
clone size: NA
D gene: NA
V gene: TRBV20-1
J gene: TRBJ1-2

CDR3 DNA: TGCGCCAGCGGTCAACAGTCCGGATACGAGCAGTACTTC
CDR3 protein: CASGQQSGYEQYF
clone size: once
D gene: NA
V gene: TRBV4-3
J gene: TRBJ2-7

CDR3 DNA: TGCGCCAGCAGCGCCGAACGGGGACAGGGATACTCTGGGGCCAACGTCCTGACTTTC
CDR3 protein: CASSAERGQGYSGANVLTF
clone size: NA
D gene: TRBD1
V gene: TRBV5-1
J gene: TRBJ2-6

CDR3 DNA: TGCGCCAGCAGCCAACTCCTCTGGACTAGCGGGAGGGCCCATGAGCAGTTCTTC
CDR3 protein: CASSQLLWTSGRAHEQFF
clone size: many
D gene: TRBD2
V gene: TRBV4-1
J gene: TRBJ2-1

CDR3 DNA: TGCAGCGTTGAAGGGAGAGCGGGAGTGCTTCCCAATTTCTACAATGAGCAGTTCTTC
CDR3 protein: CSVEGRAGVLPNFYNEQFF
clone size: many
D gene: TRBD2
V gene: TRBV29-1
J gene: TRBJ2-1

CDR3 DNA: TGCGCCAGCAGCCAAGCCAGGGGACTAGGCTACGAGCAGTACTTC
CDR3 protein: CASSQARGLGYEQYF
clone size: many
D gene: TRBD2
V gene: TRBV4-3
J gene: TRBJ2-7

CDR3 DNA: TGCAGTGCCCAGGGGGGGGTCCGAAAACTGTTTTTT
CDR3 protein: CSAQGGVRKLFF
clone size: many
D gene: TRBD1
V gene: TRBV20-1
J gene: TRBJ1-4

CDR3 DNA: TGTGCCAGCAGGTCGGGACTAGCAAACTACGATGAGTACTTC
CDR3 protein: CASRSGLANYDEYF
clone size: NA
D gene: TRBD2
V gene: TRBV11-2
J gene: TRBJ2-7

CDR3 DNA: TGTGCCAGCAGTAGGGCGTCTCGGAGCGGAAGCGCAGATACGCAGTATTTT
CDR3 protein: CASSRASRSGSADTQYF
clone size: once
D gene: NA
V gene: TRBV6-2/TRBV6-3
J gene: TRBJ2-3

CDR3 DNA: TGTGTCAGCAGCCAGGATATTAATTCACCCTTCCACTTT
CDR3 protein: CVSSQDINSPFHF
clone size: NA
D gene: NA
V gene: TRBV11-1
J gene: TRBJ1-6

CDR3 DNA: TGTGCCAGCAGTTTTCAGGAAACCTACGAGCAGTACTTC
CDR3 protein: CASSFQETYEQYF
clone size: many
D gene: NA
V gene: TRBV12-3/TRBV12-4
J gene: TRBJ2-7

CDR3 DNA: TGCGCCAGCAGCTTCAACAATGAGCAGTTCTTC
CDR3 protein: CASSFNNEQFF
clone size: NA
D gene: NA
V gene: TRBV5-1
J gene: TRBJ2-1

CDR3 DNA: TGCTCCAGCAGCGGAGAAGGACTAGCGGGGACGAACACCGGGGAGCTGTTTTTT
CDR3 protein: CSSSGEGLAGTNTGELFF
clone size: NA
D gene: TRBD2
V gene: TRBV5-1
J gene: TRBJ2-2